The next 2 T cell receptor beta chains were all read from a single sample in a study of blood T cell repertoires in COVID-19. This table comes from immunoSEQ multiplex PCR, and its TCRdb copy is limited to in-frame clones, with some not included. The table lists about 46,000 clones, 65% to 85% of them singletons. Input material: peripheral blood. The receptor set was obtained from a woman aged 80 or older with acute or convalescent COVID-19.

This chain connects TRBV5-4 to TRBJ2-2; 11 bases line up with TRBD1. This CDR3 region has 16 residues. V dropped 4 bases and J dropped 4; count of bases not matched to a gene: 6. Per the germline V gene, CDR1 is SGHNT and CDR2 is YYREEE (reference sequence). The chain's CDR3 is CASSPGQGEVTGELFF. CDR3 DNA sequence: TGTGCCAGCAGCCCGGGACAGGGGGAGGTCACCGGGGAGCTGTTTTTT. The full variable domain, rest sourced from reference TRBV5-4 and TRBJ2-2, is ETGVTQSPTHLIKTRGQQVTLRCSSQSGHNTVSWYQQALGQGPQFIFQYYREEENGRGNFPPRFSGLQFPNYSSELNVNALELDDSALYLCASSPGQGEVTGELFFGEGSRLTVL.

The chain has TRBV5-4 and TRBJ2-3; D is undetermined. The germline V gene encodes CDR1 SGHNT and CDR2 YYREEE (reference sequence). Trimming left V 7 bases short and J 8 bases short, with 14 bases between. The CDR3 is 12 amino acids. The CDR3, as DNA: TGTGCCAGCGGCCTAGATGATGGTACGCAGTATTTT. This encodes CASGLDDGTQYF.